The 19 T cell receptor beta chains presented below share a single source sample, sequenced in a study of STAT3 mutations in large granular lymphocyte leukemia. Whole-study findings and limits: In T-cell large granular lymphocyte leukemia, about half of patients showed multiple immunodominant subclonotypes.

These receptors are not linked to any known antigen. Method: immunoSEQ multiplex PCR; TCRdb's copy keeps in-frame clones and lacks some. The table records under 15,000 clones, about 88% of them present only once. The sequenced material came from PBMCs. Receptors originate from a human donor with T large granular lymphocyte leukemia. Some clones in this sample may be carry-over from other donors' samples.

V is TRBV6-6 and J is TRBJ2-3, with 7 positions matching TRBD2. Germline V CDR1 and CDR2: MNHNY, SVGAGI (reference sequence). V lost 1 base, J lost 3 bases, and 7 bases stayed unmatched. The CDR3 is 16 amino acids. CDR3 protein: CASSYWRASGTDTQYF. The CDR3 bases are TGTGCCAGCAGTTACTGGAGGGCTAGCGGAACAGATACGCAGTATTTT.

The chain is built from TRBV6-5 and TRBJ2-2; D remains unclear. Germline-derived CDR1 and CDR2 are MNHEY and SVGAGI. CDR3 size: 15 residues. Deletions cut 0 bases from V and 0 bases from J, with 5 bases between. In DNA, the CDR3 is TGTGCCAGCAGTTACTCGATAACGAACACCGGGGAGCTGTTTTTT. Protein product: CASSYSITNTGELFF.

This clone was observed a few times. This chain joins TRBV30 and TRBJ2-6; no definite D call. The V and J ends lost 5 bases and 4 bases respectively, with 15 bases between them. Germline CDR1 GTSNPN, CDR2 SVGIG (reference sequence). CDR3 length: 15 amino acids. DNA of the CDR3: TGTGCCTGGTCAAAGGTTTCGGCCGGGGCCAACGTCCTGACTTTC. Encoded protein: CAWSKVSAGANVLTF.

The J gene is TRBJ2-3, the V gene TRBV30; 9 nucleotides match TRBD2. Germline V gene sequence: CDR1 GTSNPN, CDR2 SVGIG (reference sequence). The CDR3 runs to 15 residues. The J segment lost 1 base and the V segment lost 8 bases, leaving 10 bases of the junction unmatched. For the CDR3, the DNA is TGTGCCGCGGAGGGAATAGCGGGGGGCACAGATACGCAGTATTTT. It codes for CAAEGIAGGTDTQYF.

The gene calls are TRBV25-1 and TRBJ2-1, with D perhaps TRBD1 (6 bases). Germline V gene lookup returns CDR1 MGHDK and CDR2 SYGVNS. V was trimmed by 6 bases and J by 4 bases, leaving 25 bases between them. The CDR3 contains 18 residues. The CDR3 bases are TGTGCCAGCAGCCTTCTGGGGCAGCACTCCCAGGGGTACAATGAGCAGTTCTTC. Amino acids: CASSLLGQHSQGYNEQFF.

The gene calls are TRBV5-1 and TRBJ1-1, with D unresolved. Germline V gene lookup returns CDR1 SGHRS and CDR2 YFSETQ. The CDR3 consists of 14 residues. V dropped 3 bases and J dropped 0 bases, with 9 bases sitting between them. CDR3 residues: CASSSSGMNTEAFF. The CDR3 nucleotides are TGCGCCAGCAGCTCCTCTGGGATGAACACTGAAGCTTTCTTT.

The gene calls are TRBV5-1 and TRBJ1-4, with TRBD1 as a possible D gene (6 bases). This CDR3 has 16 amino acids. Germline assignment: CDR1 SGHRS and CDR2 YFSETQ. Between the trimmed V and J ends, which lost 4 bases and 0 bases, there was a span of 13 bases. CDR3 in amino acids: CASSPRGGTTNEKLFF. The CDR3 DNA sequence: TGCGCCAGCAGCCCTCGGGGGGGCACAACTAATGAAAAACTGTTTTTT.

The chain links TRBV28 to TRBJ2-7; possibly TRBD1 or TRBD2 for D (6 bases each). V was trimmed by 6 bases and J by 2 bases, leaving 23 bases between them. Germline loops: CDR1 MDHEN, CDR2 SYDVKM. The CDR3 runs to 17 residues. CDR3 DNA: TGTGCCAGCAGCAGTGGGGGGCCCGACTCAGGTGCCTACGAGCAGTACGTC. Translated, it gives CASSSGGPDSGAYEQYV.

The genes are TRBV11-3 and TRBJ2-2; a weak D match, TRBD1 (5 bases). In germline, CDR1 is SGHNT, CDR2 YENEEA. CDR3 length: 15 amino acids. Trimming removed 0 bases at V and 5 bases at J, with 10 bases between. The CDR3 region is CASSLDGRATGELFF. Written as DNA, the CDR3 is TGTGCCAGCAGCTTAGATGGCAGGGCGACCGGGGAGCTGTTTTTT. The full variable domain, in which reference TRBV11-3 and TRBJ2-2 provide the parts outside the CDR3, is EAGVVQSPRYKIIEKKQPVAFWCNPISGHNTLYWYLQNLGQGPELLIRYENEEAVDDSQLPKDRFSAERLKGVDSTLKIQPAELGDSAVYLCASSLDGRATGELFFGEGSRLTVL.

The rearrangement joins TRBV27 to TRBJ1-4; possible D gene TRBD1, 6 bases. The germline CDR1 and CDR2 sequences are MNHEY and SMNVEV (reference sequence). V gave up 3 bases and J gave up 7 bases, with 15 bases separating them. The CDR3 spans 15 residues. The CDR3 is CASSLGPGAIEKLFF. CDR3 sequence (DNA): TGTGCCAGCAGTTTGGGGCCAGGGGCCATTGAAAAACTGTTTTTT.

CDR3 protein: CASSYQPPEDEKLFF. DNA of the CDR3: TGCGCCAGCAGCTACCAACCGCCAGAGGATGAAAAACTGTTTTTT. The chain has TRBV5-1 and TRBJ1-4, with D hard to call. The V end lost 3 bases, the J end lost 6 bases, and 15 bases lay between the germline ends. Germline V gives CDR1 SGHRS, CDR2 YFSETQ. The CDR3 length is 15 residues. Complete variable domain (other parts from reference TRBV5-1 and TRBJ1-4): KAGVTQTPRYLIKTRGQQVTLSCSPISGHRSVSWYQQTPGQGLQFLFEYFSETQRNKGNFPGRFSGRQFSNSRSEMNVSTLELGDSALYLCASSYQPPEDEKLFFGSGTQLSVL.

The V gene is TRBV2, the J gene TRBJ2-7, with a possible D match to TRBD1 (6 bases). The V gene lost 8 bases and the J gene lost 7 bases, with 24 bases spanning the gap. From germline, CDR1 is SNHLY and CDR2 FYNNEI. The CDR3 length is 15 residues. In DNA form, the CDR3 reads TGTGCCAGCCAGGATCTAAGCAGGGGATTTTGGGAGCAGTACGTC. It encodes CASQDLSRGFWEQYV.

This chain links TRBV7-2 with TRBJ1-5; D not resolved. The CDR3 contains 15 residues. Germline V gene lookup returns CDR1 SGHTA and CDR2 FQGNSA. Trimming stripped 2 bases from V and 1 base from J, with 9 bases between. The chain's CDR3 is CASSLMGGSNQPQHF. As DNA, the CDR3 is TGTGCCAGCAGCTTAATGGGTGGGAGCAATCAGCCCCAGCATTTT.

The CDR3 loop is CSVGSVDYGYTF. The CDR3 nucleotides read TGCAGCGTAGGCAGTGTCGACTATGGCTACACCTTC. This chain links TRBV29-1 with TRBJ1-2; no definite D call. Germline loops: CDR1 SQVTM, CDR2 ANQGSEA. The CDR3 runs 12 residues. Trimming took off 6 bases at V and 3 bases at J, with 11 bases between the two ends.

The CDR3 coding sequence is TGTGCCAGCAGCTTAGGAACGGTCGGGGGGCAGCAAGAGACCCAGTACTTC. Its translation: CASSLGTVGGQQETQYF. The V gene is TRBV7-9, the J gene TRBJ2-5; D is possibly TRBD2 (7 bases). This CDR3 comprises 17 residues. Germline CDR1 SEHNR, CDR2 FQNEAQ (reference sequence). Trimming pared 1 base from V and 2 bases from J, leaving 17 bases between.

This chain connects TRBV29-1 to TRBJ2-2; D remains unclear. CDR1 is SQVTM, CDR2 ANQGSEA, per germline. The CDR3 spans 13 residues. Trimming stripped 5 bases from V and 7 bases from J, with 14 bases between. In DNA form, the CDR3 reads TGCAGCGTTACCCCCCGCCCGCACGGGGAGCTGTTTTTT. Translating it yields CSVTPRPHGELFF.

The chain has TRBV4-3 and TRBJ2-5; either TRBD1 or TRBD2 may fit D (6 bases each). V was shortened by 4 bases and J by 5 bases, with 17 bases between the two germline ends. The CDR3 covers 15 residues. Germline CDR1 LGHNA, CDR2 YSLEER. CDR3 coding DNA: TGCGCCAGCAGCCCCACGAGGGGGGAGTGGGAGACCCAGTACTTC. This sequence encodes CASSPTRGEWETQYF.

The V and J genes are TRBV5-4 and TRBJ1-1; D is unresolved. Germline values: CDR1 SGHNT, CDR2 YYREEE (reference sequence). V gave up 4 bases and J gave up 0 bases, with 7 bases separating them. The CDR3 contains 13 residues. The CDR3 spells CASSQMVNTEAFF. In nucleotides, the CDR3 is TGTGCCAGCAGCCAGATGGTGAACACTGAAGCTTTCTTT.

The chain uses TRBV6-5 and TRBJ2-2, with no clear D. This CDR3 comprises 13 residues. Looked up from germline, CDR1 is MNHEY and CDR2 is SVGAGI. V lost 5 bases and J lost 4, with 8 bases in between. The CDR3 region is CASSGMATGELFF. For the CDR3, the DNA is TGTGCCAGCAGTGGCATGGCCACCGGGGAGCTGTTTTTT.